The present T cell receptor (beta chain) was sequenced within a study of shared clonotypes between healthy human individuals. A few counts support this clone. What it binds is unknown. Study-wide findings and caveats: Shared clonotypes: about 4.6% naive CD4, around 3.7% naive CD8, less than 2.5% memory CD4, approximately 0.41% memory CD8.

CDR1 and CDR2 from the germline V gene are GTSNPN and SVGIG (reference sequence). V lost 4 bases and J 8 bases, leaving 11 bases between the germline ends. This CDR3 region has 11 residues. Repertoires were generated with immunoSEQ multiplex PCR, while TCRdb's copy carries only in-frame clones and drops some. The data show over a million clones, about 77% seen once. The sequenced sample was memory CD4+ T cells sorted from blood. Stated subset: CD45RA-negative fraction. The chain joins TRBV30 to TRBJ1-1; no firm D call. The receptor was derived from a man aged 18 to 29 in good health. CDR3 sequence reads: CAWTRTAEAFF. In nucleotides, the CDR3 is TGTGCCTGGACTCGGACGGCAGAAGCTTTCTTT.